This T cell receptor (beta chain) originates from a study of CD8+ T cells in alopecia areata. Study outcomes and limitations: Expanded CD8+ clones among the top 100, and scalp clonality, were significantly decreased by tofacitinib.

Remarks on this clone: The antigen is undetermined.

Extracted RNA was reverse transcribed into cDNA, the sequencing template. Repertoires were generated with immunoSEQ multiplex PCR, while TCRdb's copy carries only in-frame clones and drops some. Of about 140,000 clones in the sample, about 85% were seen once. Noted treatment: oral pan-JAK inhibitor, 5-10 mg twice daily. CD4+ and CD8+ T cells were sorted from PBMCs. The V and J ends lost 5 bases and 8 bases, in that order; junction bases with no gene match: 10. There are 15 residues in the CDR3. From germline, CDR1 is MNHEY and CDR2 SMNVEV (reference sequence). This TCR was sampled from a human donor with alopecia areata. The chain uses TRBV27 and TRBJ2-1; 9 nucleotides align to TRBD1. Sequencing used CD8+ T cells sorted from blood, obtained at week 4, from a patient treated with tofacitinib. In nucleotides, the CDR3 is TGTGCCAGCAGTCTGGGGACAGGGATAAGGCATGAGCAGTTCTTC. This encodes CASSLGTGIRHEQFF.